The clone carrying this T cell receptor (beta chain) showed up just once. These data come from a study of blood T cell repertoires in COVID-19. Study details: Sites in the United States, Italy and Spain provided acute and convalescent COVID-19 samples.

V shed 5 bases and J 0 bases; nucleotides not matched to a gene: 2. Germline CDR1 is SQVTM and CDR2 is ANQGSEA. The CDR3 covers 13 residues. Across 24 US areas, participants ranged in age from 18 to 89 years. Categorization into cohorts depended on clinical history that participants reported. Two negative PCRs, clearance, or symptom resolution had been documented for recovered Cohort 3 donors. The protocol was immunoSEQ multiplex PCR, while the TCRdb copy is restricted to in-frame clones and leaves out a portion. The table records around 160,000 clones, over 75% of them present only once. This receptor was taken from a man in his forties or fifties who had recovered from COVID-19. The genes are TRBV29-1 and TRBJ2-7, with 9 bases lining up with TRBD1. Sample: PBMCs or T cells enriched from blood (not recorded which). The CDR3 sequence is CSVWDRASYEQYF. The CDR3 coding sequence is TGCAGCGTTTGGGACAGGGCCTCCTACGAGCAGTACTTC.